This is a list of T cell receptor beta chains from one sample in a study of CD4 T cells in relation to SARS-CoV-2 and coronaviruses. Their cognate antigens are unknown. Profiled with immunoSEQ multiplex PCR; TCRdb holds only in-frame clones, not every one. The table lists approximately 20,000 clones, approximately 82% of them singletons, with about 11% in the top ten. Sequenced: CD4+ T cells from PBMCs, cultured in vitro. The receptors originated from a human donor in good health. CDR3s include the opening cysteine and the closing phenylalanine or tryptophan. The order of the fields is clone size, D gene, J gene, V gene, CDR3 length, CDR3 protein, CDR3 DNA. D genes are given only for firm matches. Clone size is given for some rows only: seen once, a few or many times, or a class if the clone is expanded.

>NA|NA|TRBJ2-3|TRBV6-5|13
CASTLGGTDTQYF
TGTGCCAGCACCCTAGGAGGCACAGATACGCAGTATTTT
>few|NA|TRBJ1-6|TRBV30|11
CAWSRDSPLHF
TGTGCCTGGAGCAGGGATTCACCCCTCCACTTT
>NA|NA|TRBJ1-1|TRBV6-5|14
CASSPGTLNTEAFF
TGTGCCAGCAGCCCCGGGACGTTGAACACTGAAGCTTTCTTT
>NA|NA|TRBJ1-1|TRBV19|13
CASIGRGGTEAFF
TGTGCCAGTATTGGCAGGGGTGGCACTGAAGCTTTCTTT
>NA|TRBD1|TRBJ2-5|TRBV9|14
CASSTQGSQETQYF
TGTGCCAGCAGCACACAGGGGTCCCAAGAGACCCAGTACTTC
>NA|NA|TRBJ1-4|TRBV30|11
CAWSIREKLFF
TGTGCCTGGAGTATAAGGGAAAAACTGTTTTTT
>NA|NA|TRBJ2-5|TRBV7-9|14
CASSFSGLGETQYF
TGTGCCAGCAGCTTCTCGGGACTTGGGGAGACCCAGTACTTC
>NA|NA|TRBJ1-1|TRBV6-5|12
CASSRTGTEAFF
TGTGCCAGCAGTCGGACGGGGACTGAAGCTTTCTTT
>NA|NA|TRBJ2-1|TRBV3-1/TRBV3-2|17
CASSQDGFGGEANEQFF
TGTGCCAGCAGCCAAGATGGGTTTGGAGGCGAGGCGAATGAGCAGTTCTTC
>once|NA|TRBJ1-2|TRBV12-3/TRBV12-4|13
CASRHRANYGYTF
TGTGCCAGCCGGCACCGGGCTAACTATGGCTACACCTTC
>NA|TRBD2|TRBJ2-7|TRBV7-2|14
CASSSGTSVGKQYF
TGTGCCAGCAGCTCCGGGACTAGCGTGGGGAAGCAGTACTTC
>once|NA|TRBJ2-7|TRBV5-6|14
CASSARGSLYEQYF
TGTGCCAGCAGCGCTAGAGGGTCGCTGTACGAGCAGTACTTC
>NA|NA|TRBJ1-1|TRBV12-3/TRBV12-4|13
CASSLRQNTEAFF
TGTGCCAGCAGTTTACGCCAGAACACTGAAGCTTTCTTT
>NA|NA|TRBJ2-3|TRBV6-5|13
CASSYYYTDTQYF
TGTGCCAGCAGTTACTACTACACAGATACGCAGTATTTT
>few|NA|TRBJ1-6|TRBV21-1|15
CASSTGDLGNSPLHF
TGTGCCAGCAGCACAGGGGACTTGGGTAATTCACCCCTCCACTTT
>NA|TRBD1|TRBJ2-7|TRBV7-2|14
CASSFGTGADEQYF
TGTGCCAGCAGTTTTGGGACAGGAGCCGACGAGCAGTACTTC
>NA|NA|TRBJ1-6|TRBV27|17
CASSHVRSPTYNSPLHF
TGTGCCAGCAGTCACGTTCGTTCACCTACCTATAATTCACCCCTCCACTTT
>NA|NA|TRBJ1-2|TRBV5-6|14
CASSLRRINYGYTF
TGTGCCAGCAGCTTGCGGCGGATCAACTATGGCTACACCTTC
>NA|NA|TRBJ1-5|TRBV12-3/TRBV12-4|13
CASAPAGYQPQHF
TGTGCCAGCGCCCCCGCGGGTTATCAGCCCCAGCATTTT
>NA|TRBD1|TRBJ1-1|TRBV25-1|14
CASSDGGQVPVAFF
TGTGCCAGCAGTGATGGGGGACAGGTTCCTGTCGCTTTCTTT
>NA|NA|TRBJ2-1|TRBV6-2/TRBV6-3|15
CASSTALSSYNEQFF
TGTGCCAGCAGTACTGCGCTGAGCTCCTACAATGAGCAGTTCTTC
>NA|NA|TRBJ1-1|TRBV6-5|14
CASSFPGGYTEAFF
TGTGCCAGCAGTTTCCCTGGGGGGTACACTGAAGCTTTCTTT
>NA|TRBD1|TRBJ2-5|TRBV7-3|13
CASSRTGEETQYF
TGTGCCAGCAGCAGGACAGGGGAAGAGACCCAGTACTTC
>once|NA|TRBJ1-2|TRBV4-3|15
CASSQEYSGYYGYTF
TGCGCCAGCAGCCAAGAGTATTCAGGCTACTATGGCTACACCTTC
>NA|NA|TRBJ1-2|TRBV19|13
CASSFGKDYGYTF
TGTGCCAGTAGTTTCGGCAAAGACTATGGCTACACCTTC
>NA|NA|TRBJ2-3|TRBV5-6|13
CASSLGTTDTQYF
TGTGCCAGCAGTTTAGGAACCACAGATACGCAGTATTTT
>few|NA|TRBJ1-3|TRBV7-8|15
CASSPIRGEGNTIYF
TGTGCCAGCAGCCCCATAAGGGGGGAAGGAAACACCATATATTTT
>NA|NA|TRBJ2-1|TRBV10-2|15
CASSVSDGGFREQFF
TGCGCCAGCAGTGTGAGTGACGGCGGCTTTCGCGAGCAGTTCTTC